The clone carrying this TCR beta chain was observed many times. This entry belongs to a study of regulatory T cells in long-lasting Graves disease. Time point in this sample: newly diagnosed GD, antithyroid drugs for less than 3 months. Construction of the TCR library relied on RNA isolated from PBMCs. Arm-PCR of CDR3 regions with iRepertoire HTBI primers generated TCR beta libraries. TCRdb reprocessed the multiplex PCR reads with MiXCR, giving one entry per CDR3 protein. Among roughly 420,000 distinct CDR3 sequences listed, roughly 15% were seen once. Another study also made use of these data, one on T cells in Graves' hyperthyroidism and ophthalmopathy.

The TCR comes from a woman in her 30s with Graves disease. The sequences come from peripheral blood mononuclear cells (PBMCs), collected at new diagnosis, from a patient treated with antithyroid drugs.

The CDR3 DNA reads as TGTGCCAGCAGAACCGGGACAGGGACCTACGAGCAGTACTTC. The encoded protein is CASRTGTGTYEQYF. The chain recombines TRBV11-2 with TRBJ2-7; TRBD1 matches at 9 bases. CDR1 is SGHAT, CDR2 FQNNGV, per germline. This CDR3 spans 14 amino acids. Trimming cost V 6 bases and J 2 bases; bases outside gene matches: 5.